This note documents a single TCR beta chain sequence. No antigen is known for it. This sample was included in a study of blood T cells in healthy people across ages. Overall study findings and caveats: Diversity was higher, and naive CD4+ cells more numerous, in long-lived donors than in aged donors. Researchers said unsorted PBMCs prevented a conclusive naive versus antigen-experienced comparison.

The CDR3 loop spans 11 amino acids. With 6 bases removed from V and 8 bases from J, the gap between germline ends came to 10 bases. Germline assignment: CDR1 ENHRY and CDR2 SYGVKD. A second PCR, run for roughly 6 to 11 cycles, used a sample-barcoded 5' primer plus a J-beta primer mix. MiXCR was run by TCRdb on the 5' RACE reads, yielding one entry per CDR3 protein. The data contain 600,000 to 900,000 distinct CDR3 sequences, around 24% of them singletons. This same sample was also part of a study on T cells of mothers and their children. From that second work: During the second PCR, the M1S primer introduced sample barcodes along with 2-4 random nucleotides.

The sequence was collected from a boy between 10 and 17 years old in good health. The chain recombines TRBV10-3 with TRBJ1-2; D uncertain. Input material: blood. The CDR3 DNA follows: TGTGCCATCAGCTCCGTATCGGGCTACACCTTC. It is translated as CAISSVSGYTF.